Detailed here is one T cell receptor beta chain. The data belong to a study of blood T cell repertoires in COVID-19. As for the study in general: Samples representing acute and convalescent COVID-19 were sourced from the United States, Italy and Spain. T cells, B-cell-depleted T cells, or PBMCs provided the cDNA or gDNA that served as material.

CDR1 is SGDLS, CDR2 YYNGEE, per germline. The CDR3 is 15 amino acids. The V end was cut by 0 bases, the J end by 0 bases, with 7 bases between. Authors' analysis steps: Amplification of reference gene primers provided the estimated nucleated cell counts. Using immunoSEQ multiplex PCR, the repertoire was profiled, and TCRdb retains in-frame clones only, with some absent. V and J calls and clone size follow that table, whereas D and trimming were derived from the DNA. The sample shows 110,000 to 150,000 clones, over 75% of them seen only once. The sequence was collected from a man aged 65 to 79 with acute or convalescent COVID-19. The chain has TRBV9 and TRBJ1-5; a weak D match, TRBD1 (6 bases). Sequences were obtained from peripheral blood. CDR3 sequence: CASSVEGDSNQPQHF. CDR3 in DNA: TGTGCCAGCAGCGTAGAGGGGGATAGCAATCAGCCCCAGCATTTT.